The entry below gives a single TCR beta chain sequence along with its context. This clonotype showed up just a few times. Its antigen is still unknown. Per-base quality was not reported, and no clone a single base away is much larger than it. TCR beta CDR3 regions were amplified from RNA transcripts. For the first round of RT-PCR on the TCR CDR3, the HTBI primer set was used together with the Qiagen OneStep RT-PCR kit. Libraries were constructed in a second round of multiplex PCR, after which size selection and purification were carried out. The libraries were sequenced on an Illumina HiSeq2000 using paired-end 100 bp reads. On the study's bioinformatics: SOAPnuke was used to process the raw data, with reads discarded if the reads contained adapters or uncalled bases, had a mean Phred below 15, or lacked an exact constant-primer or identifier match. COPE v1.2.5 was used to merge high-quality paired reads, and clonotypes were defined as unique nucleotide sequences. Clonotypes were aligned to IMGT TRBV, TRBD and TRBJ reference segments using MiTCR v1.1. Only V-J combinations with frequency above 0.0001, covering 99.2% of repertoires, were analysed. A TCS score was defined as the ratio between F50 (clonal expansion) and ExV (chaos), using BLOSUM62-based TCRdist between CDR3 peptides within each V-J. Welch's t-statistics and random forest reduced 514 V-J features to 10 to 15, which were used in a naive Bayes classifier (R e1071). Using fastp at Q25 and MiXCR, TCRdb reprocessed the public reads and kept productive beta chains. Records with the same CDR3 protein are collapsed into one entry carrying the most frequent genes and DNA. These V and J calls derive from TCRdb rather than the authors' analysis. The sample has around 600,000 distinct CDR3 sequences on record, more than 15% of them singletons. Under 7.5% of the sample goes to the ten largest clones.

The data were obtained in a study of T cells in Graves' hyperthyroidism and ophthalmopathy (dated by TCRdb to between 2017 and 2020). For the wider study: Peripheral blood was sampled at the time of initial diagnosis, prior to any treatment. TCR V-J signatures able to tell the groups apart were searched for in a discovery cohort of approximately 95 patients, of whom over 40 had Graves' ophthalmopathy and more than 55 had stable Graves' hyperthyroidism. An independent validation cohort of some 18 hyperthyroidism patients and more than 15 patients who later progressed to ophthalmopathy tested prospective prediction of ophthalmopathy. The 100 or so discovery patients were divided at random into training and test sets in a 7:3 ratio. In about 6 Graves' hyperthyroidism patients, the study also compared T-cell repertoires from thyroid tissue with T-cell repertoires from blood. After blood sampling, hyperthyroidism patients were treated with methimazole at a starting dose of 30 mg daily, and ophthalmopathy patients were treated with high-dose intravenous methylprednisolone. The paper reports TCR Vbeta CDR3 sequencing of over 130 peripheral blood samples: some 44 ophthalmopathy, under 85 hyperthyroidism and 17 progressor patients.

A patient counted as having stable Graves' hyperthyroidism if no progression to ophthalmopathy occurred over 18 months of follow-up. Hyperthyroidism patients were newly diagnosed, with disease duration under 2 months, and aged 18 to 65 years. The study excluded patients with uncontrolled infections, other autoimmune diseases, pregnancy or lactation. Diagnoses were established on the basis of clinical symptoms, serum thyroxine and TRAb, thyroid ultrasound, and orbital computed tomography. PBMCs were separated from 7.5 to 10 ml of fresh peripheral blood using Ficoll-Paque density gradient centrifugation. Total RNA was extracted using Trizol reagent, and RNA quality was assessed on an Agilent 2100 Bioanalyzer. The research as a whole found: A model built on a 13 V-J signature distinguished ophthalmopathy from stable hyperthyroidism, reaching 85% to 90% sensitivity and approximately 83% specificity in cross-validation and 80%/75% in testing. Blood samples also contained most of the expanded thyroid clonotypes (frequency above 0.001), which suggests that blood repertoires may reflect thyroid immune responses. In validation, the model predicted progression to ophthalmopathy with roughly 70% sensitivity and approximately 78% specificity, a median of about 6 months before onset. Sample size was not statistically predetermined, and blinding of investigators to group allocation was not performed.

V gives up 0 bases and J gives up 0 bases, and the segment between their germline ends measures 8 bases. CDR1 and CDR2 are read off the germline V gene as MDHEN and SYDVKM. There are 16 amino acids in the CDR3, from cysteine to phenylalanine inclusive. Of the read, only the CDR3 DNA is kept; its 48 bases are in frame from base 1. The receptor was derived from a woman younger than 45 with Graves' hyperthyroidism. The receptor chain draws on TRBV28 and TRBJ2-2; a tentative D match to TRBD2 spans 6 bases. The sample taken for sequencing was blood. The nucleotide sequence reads TGTGCCAGCAGTTTATGGGGACTGGCGAACACCGGGGAGCTGTTTTTT. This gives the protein CASSLWGLANTGELFF.